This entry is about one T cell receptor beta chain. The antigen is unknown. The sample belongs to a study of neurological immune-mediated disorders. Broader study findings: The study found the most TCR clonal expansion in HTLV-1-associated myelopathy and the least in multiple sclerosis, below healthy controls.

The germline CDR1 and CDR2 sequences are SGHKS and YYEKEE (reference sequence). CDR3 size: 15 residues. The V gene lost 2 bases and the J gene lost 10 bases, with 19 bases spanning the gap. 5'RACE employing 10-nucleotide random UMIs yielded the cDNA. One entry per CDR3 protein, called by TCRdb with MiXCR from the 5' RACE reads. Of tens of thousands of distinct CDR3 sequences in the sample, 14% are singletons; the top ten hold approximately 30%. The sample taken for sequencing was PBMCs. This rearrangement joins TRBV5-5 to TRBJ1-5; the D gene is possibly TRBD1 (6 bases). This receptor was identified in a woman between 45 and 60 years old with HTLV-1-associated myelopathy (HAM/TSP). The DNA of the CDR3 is TGTGCCAGCAGCTTTAGGGGGGGCACCGGTCATCCCCAGCATTTT. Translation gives CASSFRGGTGHPQHF.